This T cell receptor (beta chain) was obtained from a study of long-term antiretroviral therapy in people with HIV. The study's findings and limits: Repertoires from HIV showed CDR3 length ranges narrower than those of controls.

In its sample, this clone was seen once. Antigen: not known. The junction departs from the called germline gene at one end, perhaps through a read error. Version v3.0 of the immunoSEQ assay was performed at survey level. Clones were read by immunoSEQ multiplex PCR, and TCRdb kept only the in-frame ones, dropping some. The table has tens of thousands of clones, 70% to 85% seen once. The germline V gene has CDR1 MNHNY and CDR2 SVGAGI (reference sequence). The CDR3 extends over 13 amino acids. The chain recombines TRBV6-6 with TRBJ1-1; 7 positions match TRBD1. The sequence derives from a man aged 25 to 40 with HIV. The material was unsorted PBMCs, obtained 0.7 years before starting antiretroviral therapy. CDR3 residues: CASTYAGGTEAFF. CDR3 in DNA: TGTGCCAGCACTTACGCAGGGGGCACTGAAGCTTTCTTT.